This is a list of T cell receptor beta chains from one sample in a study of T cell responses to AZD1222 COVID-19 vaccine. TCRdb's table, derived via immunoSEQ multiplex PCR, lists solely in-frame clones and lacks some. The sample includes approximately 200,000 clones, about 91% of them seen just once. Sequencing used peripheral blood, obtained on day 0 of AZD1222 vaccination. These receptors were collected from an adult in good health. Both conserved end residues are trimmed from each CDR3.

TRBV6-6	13	ASSYGQAITDTQY
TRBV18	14	ASSLDLLSTNEKLF
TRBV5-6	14	ASSSRGTRFPDTQY
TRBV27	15	ASSSRPPSSYNSPLH
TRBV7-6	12	ASSFGQSGNTIY
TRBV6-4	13	ASSDSGQNTGELF
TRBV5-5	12	ASSPGAGSYEQY
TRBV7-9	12	ASSLRDVAFEAF
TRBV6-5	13	ASSPQAGGTDTQY
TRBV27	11	ASSTGITVEQY
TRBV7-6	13	ASSLARGNNSPLH
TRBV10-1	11	ASGQGSTDTQY
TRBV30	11	AWKQLGESKQY
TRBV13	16	ASSASGGGVLSTDTQY
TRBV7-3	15	ASTQPSGTLYNEKLF
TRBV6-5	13	ASRPLQRGKEKLF
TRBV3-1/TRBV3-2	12	ASSQSSSYNEQF
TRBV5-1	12	ASSPLAGTYGYT
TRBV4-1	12	ASSEWANTGELF
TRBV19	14	ASSRIQGSGNQPQH
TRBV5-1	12	ASSLGQKNTEAF
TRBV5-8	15	ASSSTGDGRLGEKLF
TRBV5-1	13	ASSLGTLSNQPQH
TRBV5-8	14	ASSLAEFGGNTEAF
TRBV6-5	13	ASSYEAGSSTEAF
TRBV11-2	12	ASSFPGQNYGYT
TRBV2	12	ASSRQGLNEKLF
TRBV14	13	ASSHPGLPDNEQF
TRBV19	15	ASSIVPQVGTTYEQY
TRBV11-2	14	ASSLVRDRSNSPLH
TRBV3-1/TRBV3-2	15	ASSQDGGGTANTEAF
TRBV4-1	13	ASSHPSGSSYEQY
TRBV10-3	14	AIRESGGAGNNEQF
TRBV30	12	AWSGDRVIYEQY
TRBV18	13	ASSPVGGINNEQF
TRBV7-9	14	ASSLVASGGDNEQF
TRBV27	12	ASKQDQSSYEQY
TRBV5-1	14	ASSLDPGQAGNTIY
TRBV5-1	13	ASSLRGDYNQPQH
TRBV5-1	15	ASSLSTQGRWGTEAF
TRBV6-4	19	ASSDTNPPDRGAYRGYGYT
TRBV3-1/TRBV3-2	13	ASSHRRGGQETQY
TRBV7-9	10	ASSSTQEKLF
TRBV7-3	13	ASSLTPRVGETQY